The clone carrying this TCR beta chain was observed a few times. The antigen is not known. Conversion of TCR transcripts into cDNA relied on 5'RACE template switching, which added a universal primer site and UMIs. TCRdb fed the 5' RACE reads into MiXCR, producing one record per CDR3 protein. This sample has 500,000 to 650,000 distinct CDR3 sequences; more than 9% occur once, and the top ten carry more than 12%. This record comes from a study of T cells after yellow fever vaccination. Study-wide findings and caveats: Weaker overall was a secondary response that nonetheless peaked faster, on day 5 versus 15. A small proportion of clonotypes was detected in both the CD4 and CD8 compartments. Bulk-population clonotypes that are abundant could appear as contaminants in FACS-sorted repertoires.

This sequence originates from a man aged 25 to 40 who received the YFV17D yellow fever vaccine. The sample consisted of PBMCs, taken on the day of the yellow fever booster vaccination.

CDR3 nucleotide sequence: TGTGCCAGCAGCACATCCCAAAAGCAGTACTTC. Encoded protein: CASSTSQKQYF. The V and J genes are TRBV12-3 or TRBV12-4 and TRBJ2-7; no definite D call. CDR3 length equals 11 residues. V gave up 6 bases and J gave up 8 bases, with 11 bases separating them.